This T cell receptor (beta chain) was found in a study of T cell responses to AZD1222 COVID-19 vaccine. Sequencing used immunoSEQ multiplex PCR; TCRdb keeps in-frame clones, though not all of them. This sample carries about 130,000 clones, 80% to 90% of them seen once, and the ten largest clones take 9.5%. This clone was found once. Its antigen is unidentified. The CDR3 sequence is 17 residues long. With 3 bases clipped from V and 7 bases from J, the junction kept 9 bases outside the gene matches. Germline CDR1 reads LGHNA; CDR2 reads YNFKEQ. Points from the study as a whole: Donors, mostly white British, included more females; clonal diversity was possibly underestimated. Spike-specific TCR breadth rose after two AZD1222 doses, and depth rose as well. Just a handful of AZD1222 recipients were seropositive at baseline.

The source of this sequence is an adult who received the AZD1222 COVID-19 vaccine. The chain is built from TRBV4-2 and TRBJ1-4; 12 bases line up with TRBD1. The sample here was peripheral blood, taken 28 days after the second AZD1222 dose. The CDR3 bases are TGTGCCAGCAGCCAGGCCGGGACAGGGGGCACTCTTGAAAAACTGTTTTTT. Amino acid sequence: CASSQAGTGGTLEKLFF.